This is a list of T cell receptor beta chains from one sample in a study of blood T cell repertoires in COVID-19. TCRdb's copy holds only in-frame clones and misses some; the assay was immunoSEQ multiplex PCR. Among about 61,000 clones listed, roughly 90% were seen once. Sequencing input: peripheral blood. These receptors were taken from a human donor in a cohort sampled during active COVID-19. Both conserved end residues are part of each CDR3. A D gene is named only where the DNA matches it firmly. Size values are once, few and many counts, or a class for expanded clones, and some rows have none.

>TRBV6-5|14|-|-|TRBJ1-6
TGTGCCAGCGCATTGGGGACATACAATTCACCCCTCCACTTT
CASALGTYNSPLHF
>TRBV10-2|14|-|TRBD1|TRBJ2-7
TGCGCCAGCATTTTACAGGGGGTACCCTACGAGCAGTACTTC
CASILQGVPYEQYF
>TRBV6-5|13|-|TRBD2|TRBJ2-7
TGTGCCAGGGGAGGGACTAGTTCGGGCGAGCAGTACTTC
CARGGTSSGEQYF
>TRBV19|13|-|-|TRBJ2-7
TGTGCCAGTAGTATAACTACGCACTACGAGCAGTACTTC
CASSITTHYEQYF
>TRBV5-1|15|-|TRBD1|TRBJ2-1
TGCGCCAGCAGCTTAACAGGGGGATACTACAATGAGCAGTTCTTC
CASSLTGGYYNEQFF
>TRBV30|13|-|-|TRBJ2-5
TGTGCCTGGATCGAGCCCCGTGGGCTCCCCAAGTACTTC
CAWIEPRGLPKYF
>TRBV7-6|16|-|TRBD1|TRBJ2-1
TGTGCCAGCAGTTTAATCCGGGACAGGGAATACAATGAGCAGTTCTTC
CASSLIRDREYNEQFF
>TRBV28|15|-|-|TRBJ2-2
TGTGCCAGCAGTTCCCCTCCGACGGGCACCGGGGAGCTGTTTTTT
CASSSPPTGTGELFF
>TRBV4-1|16|few|-|TRBJ2-7
TGCGCCAGCAGCCAAGTTGAAACAGAGATTTCCTACGAGCAGTACTTC
CASSQVETEISYEQYF
>TRBV10-2|15|-|-|TRBJ2-1
TGCGCCAGCAGTGAAGGGACAACCGCGTACAATGAGCAGTTCTTC
CASSEGTTAYNEQFF
>TRBV29-1|11|-|-|TRBJ1-1
TGCAGCGTTGTCGGGAACACTGAAGCTTTCTTT
CSVVGNTEAFF
>TRBV1|14|few|-|TRBJ2-7
TGCACCAGCAGCCAGGTTCAGCGGTCTTACGAGCAGTACTTC
CTSSQVQRSYEQYF
>TRBV11-2|13|-|TRBD2|TRBJ2-7
TGTGCCAGCAGTTTAGGACTAGCCTACGAGCAGTACTTC
CASSLGLAYEQYF
>TRBV5-1|14|few|-|TRBJ2-1
TGCGCCAGCAGCTTGGCACTAGCCTACAATGAGCAGTTCTTC
CASSLALAYNEQFF
>TRBV9|16|-|TRBD1|TRBJ1-6
TGTGCCAGCAGCGTAGCCGCCGAGGGACAGAGTTCACCCCTCCACTTT
CASSVAAEGQSSPLHF
>TRBV9|11|-|-|TRBJ2-1
TGTGCCAGCAGCGTCGACAATGAGCAGTTCTTC
CASSVDNEQFF
>TRBV19|13|-|-|TRBJ1-1
TGTGCCAGTACCCCGACAGGTTACACTGAAGCTTTCTTT
CASTPTGYTEAFF